The 3 T cell receptor beta chains reported below all come from one sample, sequenced in a study of blood T cell repertoires in COVID-19. Libraries were prepared by immunoSEQ multiplex PCR; TCRdb keeps only in-frame clonotypes and omits some of them. The sample holds approximately 200,000 clones; roughly 76% are singletons and the top ten take around 5.4%. The sample taken for sequencing was peripheral blood. The receptors derive from a human donor in a cohort sampled during active COVID-19.

The chain has TRBV18 and TRBJ1-2; TRBD1 might be the D (6 bases). V lost 3 bases and J lost 6, with 14 bases in between. CDR1 is KGHSH, CDR2 LQKENI, per germline. There are 14 residues in the CDR3. DNA for the CDR3: TGTGCCAGCTCACCTAGCGGGGGGCGCGATGGCTACACCTTC. As protein: CASSPSGGRDGYTF.

This sequence joins TRBV11-2 and TRBJ2-7, with TRBD1 identical over 8 bases. There are 13 residues in the CDR3. The ends lost 2 bases at V and 5 bases at J; junction bases unmatched: 2. Germline CDR1 and CDR2: SGHAT and FQNNGV. In DNA, the CDR3 is TGTGCCAGCAGCTTAACACAGGGGGACGAGCAGTACTTC. Residues: CASSLTQGDEQYF.

The chain combines TRBV19 with TRBJ1-1; 7 positions match TRBD1. From germline, CDR1 is LNHDA and CDR2 SQIVND (reference sequence). This CDR3 contains 15 residues. V was pared by 1 base and J by 3 bases, with 5 bases of the junction left unmatched. The CDR3 DNA sequence: TGTGCCAGTAGTATAGGGGCCAGGGGGTACACTGAAGCTTTCTTT. Amino acids: CASSIGARGYTEAFF. Complete variable domain (other parts from reference TRBV19 and TRBJ1-1): DGGITQSPKYLFRKEGQNVTLSCEQNLNHDAMYWYRQDPGQGLRLIYYSQIVNDFQKGDIAEGYSVSREKKESFPLTVTSAQKNPTAFYLCASSIGARGYTEAFFGQGTRLTVV.